The present TCR beta chain was sequenced within a study of T cells in Graves' hyperthyroidism and ophthalmopathy (dated by TCRdb to the late 2010s). Looking at the study overall: Peripheral blood was sampled at the time of initial diagnosis, prior to any treatment. According to the paper, TCR Vbeta CDR3 sequencing was carried out on 120 to 150 peripheral blood samples, which came from over 40 ophthalmopathy, around 75 hyperthyroidism and 17 progressor patients. A discovery cohort of around 100 patients, 43 with Graves' ophthalmopathy and approximately 57 with stable Graves' hyperthyroidism, was used to find distinguishing TCR V-J signatures. An independent validation cohort of under 20 hyperthyroidism patients and approximately 17 patients who later progressed to ophthalmopathy tested prospective prediction of ophthalmopathy. After blood sampling, hyperthyroidism patients were treated with methimazole at a starting dose of 30 mg daily, and ophthalmopathy patients were treated with high-dose intravenous methylprednisolone. The roughly 100 discovery patients were randomly divided into training and test sets at a 7:3 ratio. The study also compared thyroid tissue and blood T-cell repertoires from five or six Graves' hyperthyroidism patients.

This clonotype was detected many times. No antigen is known for it. There are no base qualities to consult, and no much larger clone falls within one base. Amplification of TCR beta CDR3 regions was carried out from RNA transcripts. For the first round of RT-PCR on the TCR CDR3, the HTBI primer set was used together with the Qiagen OneStep RT-PCR kit. Libraries were constructed in a second round of multiplex PCR, after which size selection and purification were performed. The libraries were sequenced on an Illumina HiSeq2000 using paired-end 100 bp reads. In the authors' own workflow: SOAPnuke was used to process the raw data, removing reads that contained adapters or uncalled bases, had a mean Phred below 15, or lacked an exact match to the constant primer or identifier. High-quality paired reads were merged using COPE v1.2.5, and each unique nucleotide sequence was defined as a clonotype. MiTCR v1.1 was used to align clonotypes to the IMGT TRBV, TRBD and TRBJ reference segments. Only V-J combinations with frequency above 0.0001, covering 99% to 99.2% of repertoires, were analysed. A TCS score was defined as the ratio between F50 (clonal expansion) and ExV (chaos), using BLOSUM62-based TCRdist between CDR3 peptides within each V-J. Welch's t-statistics and random forest reduced around 520 V-J features to 13, which were used in a naive Bayes classifier (R e1071). The public sequencing data were trimmed at Q25 with fastp and processed into clonotypes with MiXCR by TCRdb, which kept only in-frame beta chains. Each entry is one CDR3 protein sequence, shown with its most common DNA and genes. The authors' filters were not applied to this entry. In all, the sample holds around 350,000 distinct CDR3 sequences, and around 15% of those were seen once. The top ten constitute approximately 20% of the sample.

Ophthalmopathy patients had moderately to severely active disease, Clinical Activity Score of at least 3, NOSPECS grade of at least 4, and duration under 3 months. Any patient with an uncontrolled infection, another autoimmune disease, pregnancy or lactation was excluded. Diagnoses were established on the basis of clinical symptoms, serum thyroxine and TRAb, thyroid ultrasound, and orbital computed tomography. PBMCs were separated from roughly 9.6 ml of fresh peripheral blood using Ficoll-Paque density gradient centrifugation. Total RNA was extracted with Trizol reagent, and quality was checked on an Agilent 2100 Bioanalyzer. Study-wide findings and limitations: No statistical method was used to set the sample size in advance, and investigators knew the group allocation. Most expanded thyroid clonotypes (frequency above 0.001) were also detected in blood, suggesting blood repertoires may reflect thyroid immune responses. A model built on a 13 V-J signature distinguished ophthalmopathy from stable hyperthyroidism, reaching approximately 89% sensitivity and 81% to 83% specificity in cross-validation and 80%/75% in testing. In validation, progression to ophthalmopathy was predicted by the model with almost 71% sensitivity and approximately 78% specificity, a median of roughly six months before onset.

From cysteine to phenylalanine, the CDR3 is 15 amino acids long. CDR3 DNA only is kept here, 45 bases in frame from base 1. V lost 4 bases and J lost 11 bases; the stretch between them is 24 bases long. Taken from the germline V gene (reference sequence), the CDR1 and CDR2 loops are DFQATT and SNEGSKA. Sequenced material: blood. The chain is made from TRBV20-1 and TRBJ1-5, and the D gene may be TRBD1, 6 bases matching. This clonotype originated in a woman aged 55-70 years with Graves' ophthalmopathy. The CDR3 here reads CSAIGPRWDTGAQHF. The nucleotide sequence is given as TGCAGTGCTATCGGCCCCAGATGGGACACCGGAGCCCAGCATTTT.